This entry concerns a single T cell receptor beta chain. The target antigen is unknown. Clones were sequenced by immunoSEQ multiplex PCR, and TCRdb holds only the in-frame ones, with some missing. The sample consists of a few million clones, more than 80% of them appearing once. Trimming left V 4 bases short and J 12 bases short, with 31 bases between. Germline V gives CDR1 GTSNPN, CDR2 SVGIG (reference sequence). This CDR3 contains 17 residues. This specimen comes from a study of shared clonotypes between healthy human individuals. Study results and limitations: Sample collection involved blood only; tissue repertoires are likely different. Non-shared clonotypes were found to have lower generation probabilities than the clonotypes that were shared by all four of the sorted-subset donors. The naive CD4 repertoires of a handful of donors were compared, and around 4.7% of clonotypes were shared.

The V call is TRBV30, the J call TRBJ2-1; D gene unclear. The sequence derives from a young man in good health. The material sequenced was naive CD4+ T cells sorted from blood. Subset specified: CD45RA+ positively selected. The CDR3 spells CAWISFRSAGFIWRQFF. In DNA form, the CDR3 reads TGTGCCTGGATATCGTTTAGGTCCGCAGGATTCATCTGGAGGCAGTTCTTC.